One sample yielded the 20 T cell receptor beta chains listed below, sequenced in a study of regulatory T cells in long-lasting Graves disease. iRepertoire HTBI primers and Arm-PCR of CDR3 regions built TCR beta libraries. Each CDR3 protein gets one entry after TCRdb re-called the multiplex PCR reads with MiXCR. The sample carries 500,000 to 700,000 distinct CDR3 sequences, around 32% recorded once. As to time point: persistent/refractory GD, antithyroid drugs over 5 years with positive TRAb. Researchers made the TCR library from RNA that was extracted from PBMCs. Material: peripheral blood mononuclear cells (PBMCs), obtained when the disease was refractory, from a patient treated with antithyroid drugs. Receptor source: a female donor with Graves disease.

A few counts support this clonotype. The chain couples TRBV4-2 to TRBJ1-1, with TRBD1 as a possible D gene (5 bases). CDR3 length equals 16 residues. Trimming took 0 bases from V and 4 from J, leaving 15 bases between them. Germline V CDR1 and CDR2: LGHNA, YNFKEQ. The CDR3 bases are TGTGCCAGCAGCCAAGAGGAAGGGGCCCTGGGCACTGAAGCTTTCTTT. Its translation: CASSQEEGALGTEAFF.

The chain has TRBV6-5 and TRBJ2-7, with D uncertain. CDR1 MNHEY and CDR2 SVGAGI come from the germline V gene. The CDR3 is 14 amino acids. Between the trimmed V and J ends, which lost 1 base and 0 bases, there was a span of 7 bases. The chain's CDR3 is CASSYFGSSYEQYF. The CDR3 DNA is TGTGCCAGCAGTTACTTCGGTAGCTCCTACGAGCAGTACTTC.

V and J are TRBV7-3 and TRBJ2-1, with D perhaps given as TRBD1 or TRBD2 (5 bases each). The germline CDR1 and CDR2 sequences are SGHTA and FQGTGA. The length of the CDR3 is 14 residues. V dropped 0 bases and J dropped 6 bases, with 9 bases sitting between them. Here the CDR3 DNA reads TGTGCCAGCAGCTTAACGTTGGGGGTCAATGAGCAGTTCTTC. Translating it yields CASSLTLGVNEQFF.

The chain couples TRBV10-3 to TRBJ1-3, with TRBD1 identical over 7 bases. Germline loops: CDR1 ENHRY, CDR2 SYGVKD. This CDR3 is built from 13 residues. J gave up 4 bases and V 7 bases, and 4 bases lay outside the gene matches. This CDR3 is CAIKDRDGNTIYF. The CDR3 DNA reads TGTGCCATCAAAGACAGGGACGGAAACACCATATATTTT.

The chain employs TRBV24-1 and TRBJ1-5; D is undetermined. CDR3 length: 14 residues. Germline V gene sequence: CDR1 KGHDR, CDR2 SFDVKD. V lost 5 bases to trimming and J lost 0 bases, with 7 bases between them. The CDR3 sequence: CATSVGRSNQPQHF. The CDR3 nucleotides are TGTGCCACCAGTGTCGGACGTAGCAATCAGCCCCAGCATTTT.

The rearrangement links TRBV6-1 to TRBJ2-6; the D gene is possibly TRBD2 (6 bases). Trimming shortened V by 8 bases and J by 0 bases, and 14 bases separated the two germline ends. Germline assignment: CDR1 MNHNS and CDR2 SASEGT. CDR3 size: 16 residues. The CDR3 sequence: CASAPGLRSGANVLTF. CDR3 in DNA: TGTGCCAGCGCCCCGGGACTCCGCTCTGGGGCCAACGTCCTGACTTTC.

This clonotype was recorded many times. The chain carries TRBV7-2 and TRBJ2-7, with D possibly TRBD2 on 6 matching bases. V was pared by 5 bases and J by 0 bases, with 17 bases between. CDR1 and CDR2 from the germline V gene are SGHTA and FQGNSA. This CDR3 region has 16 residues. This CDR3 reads CASSPLLAVSSYEQYF. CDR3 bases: TGTGCCAGCAGCCCCTTGTTAGCGGTTAGCTCCTACGAGCAGTACTTC.

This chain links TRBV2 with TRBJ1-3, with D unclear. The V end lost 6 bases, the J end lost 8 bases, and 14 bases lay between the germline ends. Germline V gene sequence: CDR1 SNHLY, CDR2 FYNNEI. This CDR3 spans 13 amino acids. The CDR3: CASRSTLGDTIYF. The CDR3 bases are TGTGCCAGCAGATCAACTCTAGGAGACACCATATATTTT. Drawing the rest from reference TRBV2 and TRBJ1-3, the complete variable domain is EPEVTQTPSHQVTQMGQEVILRCVPISNHLYFYWYRQILGQKVEFLVSFYNNEISEKSEIFDDQFSVERPDGSNFTLKIRSTKLEDSAMYFCASRSTLGDTIYFGEGSWLTVV.

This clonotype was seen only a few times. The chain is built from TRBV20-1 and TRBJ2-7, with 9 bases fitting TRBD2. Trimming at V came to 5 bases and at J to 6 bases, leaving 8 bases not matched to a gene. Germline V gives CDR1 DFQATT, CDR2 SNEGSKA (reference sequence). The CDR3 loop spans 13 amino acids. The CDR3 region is CSAGTGTSCEQYF. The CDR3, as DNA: TGCAGTGCTGGCACCGGGACTAGCTGCGAGCAGTACTTC.

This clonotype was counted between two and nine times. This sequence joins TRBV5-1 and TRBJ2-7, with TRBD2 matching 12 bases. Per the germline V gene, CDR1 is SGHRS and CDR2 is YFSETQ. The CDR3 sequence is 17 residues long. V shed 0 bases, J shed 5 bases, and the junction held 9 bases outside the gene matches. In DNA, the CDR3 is TGCGCCAGCAGCTTGGGCCCTAGCGGGAGGGCCGACCACGAGCAGTACTTC. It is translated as CASSLGPSGRADHEQYF.

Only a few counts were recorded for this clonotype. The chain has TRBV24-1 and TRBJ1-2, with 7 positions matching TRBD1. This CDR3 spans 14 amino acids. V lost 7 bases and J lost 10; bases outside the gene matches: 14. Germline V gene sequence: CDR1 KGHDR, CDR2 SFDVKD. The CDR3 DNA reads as TGTGCCACCAGGGGCGGGACAGAACCCAGTCCCTACACCTTC. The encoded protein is CATRGGTEPSPYTF.

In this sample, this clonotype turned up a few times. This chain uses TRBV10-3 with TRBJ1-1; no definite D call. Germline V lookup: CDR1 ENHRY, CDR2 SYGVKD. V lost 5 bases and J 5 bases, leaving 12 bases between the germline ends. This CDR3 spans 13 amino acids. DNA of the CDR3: TGTGCCATCAGTTCGACGGTAGGGACTGAAGCTTTCTTT. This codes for CAISSTVGTEAFF.

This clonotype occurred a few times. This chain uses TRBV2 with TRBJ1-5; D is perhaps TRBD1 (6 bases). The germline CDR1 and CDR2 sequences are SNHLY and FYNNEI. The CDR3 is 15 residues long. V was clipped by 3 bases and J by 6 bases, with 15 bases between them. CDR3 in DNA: TGTGCCAGCAGTGAGTGGGGGGCTAGGAGTCAGCCCCAGCATTTT. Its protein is CASSEWGARSQPQHF.

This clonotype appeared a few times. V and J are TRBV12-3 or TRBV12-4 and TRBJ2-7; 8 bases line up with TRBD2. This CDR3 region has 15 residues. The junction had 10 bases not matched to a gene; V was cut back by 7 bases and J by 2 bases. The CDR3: CASTRGASGPYEQYF. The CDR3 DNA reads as TGTGCCAGCACTCGGGGTGCTAGCGGGCCCTACGAGCAGTACTTC.

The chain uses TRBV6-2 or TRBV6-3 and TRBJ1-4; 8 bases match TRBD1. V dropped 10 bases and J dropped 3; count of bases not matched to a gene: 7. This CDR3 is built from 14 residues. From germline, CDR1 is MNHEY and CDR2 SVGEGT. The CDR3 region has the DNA TGTGCCACCCAGACAGGGGTGGCTAATGAAAAACTGTTTTTT. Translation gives CATQTGVANEKLFF.

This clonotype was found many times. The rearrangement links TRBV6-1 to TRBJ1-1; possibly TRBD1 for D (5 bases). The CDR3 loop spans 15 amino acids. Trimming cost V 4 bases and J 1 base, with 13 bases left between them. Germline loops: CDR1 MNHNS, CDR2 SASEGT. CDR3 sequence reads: CASSALIQGNTEAFF. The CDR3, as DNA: TGTGCCAGCAGTGCCCTAATTCAGGGGAACACTGAAGCTTTCTTT.

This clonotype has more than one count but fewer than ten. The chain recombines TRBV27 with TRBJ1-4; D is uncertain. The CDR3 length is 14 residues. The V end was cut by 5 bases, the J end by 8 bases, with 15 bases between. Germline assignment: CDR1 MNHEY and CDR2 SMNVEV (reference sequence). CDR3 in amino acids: CASSTLSGGEKLFF. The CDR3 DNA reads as TGTGCCAGCAGTACGCTCTCTGGAGGGGAAAAACTGTTTTTT.

CDR3 DNA sequence: TGTGCCATCAGCGGGGGGGTGGCACGGGGTTTCCCTGGGGCCAACGTCCTGACTTTC. Its protein is CAISGGVARGFPGANVLTF. This sequence joins TRBV10-3 and TRBJ2-6; 8 nucleotides agree with TRBD2. The germline CDR1 and CDR2 sequences are ENHRY and SYGVKD. V lost 6 bases, J lost 2 bases, and 15 bases stayed unmatched. This CDR3 has 19 residues.

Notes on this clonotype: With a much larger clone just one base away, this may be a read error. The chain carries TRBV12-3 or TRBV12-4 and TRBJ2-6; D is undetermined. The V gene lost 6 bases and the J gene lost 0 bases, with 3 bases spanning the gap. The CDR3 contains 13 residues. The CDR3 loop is CASRISGANVLTF. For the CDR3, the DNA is TGTGCCAGCAGGATCTCTGGGGCCAACGTCCTGACTTTC.

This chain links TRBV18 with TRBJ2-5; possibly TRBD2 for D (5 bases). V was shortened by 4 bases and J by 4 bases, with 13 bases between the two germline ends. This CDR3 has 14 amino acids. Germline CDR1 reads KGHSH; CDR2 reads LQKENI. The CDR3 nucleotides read TGTGCCAGCTCACTAACGACTGAGGGAGAGACCCAGTACTTC. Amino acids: CASSLTTEGETQYF.